Below, 32 T cell receptor beta chains from the same sample are listed, as sequenced in a study of cytomegalovirus exposure and HLA in healthy donors. A multiplex PCR was run with 60 Vbeta primers and 13 Jbeta primers. Measured with immunoSEQ multiplex PCR; TCRdb has only the in-frame clones, and not every one. The sample has around 150,000 clones; around 80% are singletons. Material for sequencing was PBMCs. The receptor set was obtained from a male donor in good health and CMV-seropositive.

Turning to this clone: The junction departs from germline at one end; a sequencing error may be responsible. This chain uses TRBV6-5 with TRBJ1-2, with D perhaps matching TRBD1 (5 bases). Germline V gene lookup returns CDR1 MNHEY and CDR2 SVGAGI. The CDR3 is 15 residues long. Here the CDR3 reads CASSYLGGNNYGYTF. The DNA of the CDR3 is TGTGCCAGCAGCTACTTGGGGGGAAATAACTATGGCTACACCTTC.

The V and J genes are TRBV29-1 and TRBJ2-1, with 9 nucleotides matching TRBD2. V trimming: 6 bases; J trimming: 2 bases; junction bases outside the gene matches: 11. Germline CDR1 SQVTM, CDR2 ANQGSEA. The CDR3 runs to 16 residues. The CDR3 nucleotides read TGCAGCGTAAACCCCCTGGCTAGCGGGACCTACAATGAGCAGTTCTTC. Protein sequence: CSVNPLASGTYNEQFF.

The table lists this clone with a count of one. The genes are TRBV5-6 and TRBJ1-2, with D possibly matching TRBD1 (5 bases). The CDR3 extends over 13 amino acids. V was pared by 0 bases and J by 8 bases, with 11 bases between. CDR1 and CDR2 from the germline V gene are SGHDT and YYEEEE. The DNA for the CDR3 is TGTGCCAGCAGCTTGGGGGACTACGAGGGCTACACCTTC. Its protein is CASSLGDYEGYTF.

In this sample, this clone turned up once. The chain couples TRBV30 to TRBJ1-1; 9 bases match TRBD1. With V trimmed by 3 bases and J by 5 bases, 7 bases remained unmatched. Germline CDR1 GTSNPN, CDR2 SVGIG (reference sequence). CDR3 length: 14 residues. The CDR3 nucleotides are TGTGCCTGGAGCAAACAGGGGGCTAAGACTGAAGCTTTCTTT. It encodes CAWSKQGAKTEAFF.

The chain uses TRBV4-2 and TRBJ1-5; weak D call: TRBD1 (5 bases). The germline gives CDR1 LGHNA, CDR2 YNFKEQ. Trimming pared 0 bases from V and 7 bases from J, leaving 16 bases between. This CDR3 spans 16 amino acids. The CDR3 DNA reads as TGTGCCAGCAGCCAAGAGGGGCAGGCTGGGGCCCAGCCCCAGCATTTT. Its translation is CASSQEGQAGAQPQHF.

The chain links TRBV4-2 to TRBJ1-6; 8 bases are a match to TRBD1. The V gene end was trimmed by 1 base and the J gene end by 3 bases; junction bases not matched to a gene: 2. CDR1 is LGHNA, CDR2 YNFKEQ, per germline. The CDR3 consists of 16 residues. CDR3 protein: CASSQVGTGYNSPLHF. In DNA, the CDR3 is TGTGCCAGCAGCCAAGTGGGGACAGGCTATAATTCACCCCTCCACTTT.

The V gene is TRBV28, the J gene TRBJ2-7; the match to TRBD1 covers 7 bases. The trim removed 5 bases at V and 11 bases at J, leaving 27 bases unmatched. This CDR3 comprises 18 residues. Per germline, CDR1 MDHEN and CDR2 SYDVKM. CDR3 protein: CASSPQTRGLDDALDKYF. CDR3 DNA sequence: TGTGCCAGCAGTCCCCAGACGAGGGGGCTCGACGACGCCCTGGATAAGTACTTC.

The chain has TRBV19 and TRBJ2-1; possibly TRBD2 for D (6 bases). The V end was cut by 7 bases, the J end by 0 bases, with 10 bases between. The germline V gene encodes CDR1 LNHDA and CDR2 SQIVND (reference sequence). CDR3 length equals 14 residues. This CDR3 is CASNRRASYNEQFF. The DNA of the CDR3 is TGTGCCAGTAACCGGAGGGCCTCCTACAATGAGCAGTTCTTC.

The chain employs TRBV27 and TRBJ1-3; D is ambiguous. The CDR3 loop spans 14 amino acids. Germline V gives CDR1 MNHEY, CDR2 SMNVEV (reference sequence). Trimming took off 3 bases at V and 7 bases at J, with 13 bases between the two ends. The CDR3 sequence: CASSLGGWRNTIYF. As DNA, the CDR3 is TGTGCCAGCAGTTTGGGAGGCTGGAGGAACACCATATATTTT.

This clone was seen a few times. The chain combines TRBV18 with TRBJ1-1, with D possibly matching TRBD1 (5 bases). Germline V gene data show CDR1 as KGHSH and CDR2 as LQKENI. The CDR3 is 13 amino acids. Trimming cost V 6 bases and J 1 base, with 9 bases left between them. Here the CDR3 reads CASSQTENTEAFF. The CDR3, as DNA: TGTGCCAGCTCCCAGACAGAGAACACTGAAGCTTTCTTT.

The chain recombines TRBV7-9 with TRBJ2-1, with D perhaps matching TRBD1 (8 bases). Trimming pared 5 bases from V and 12 bases from J, leaving 29 bases between. From germline, CDR1 is SEHNR and CDR2 FQNEAQ (reference sequence). The CDR3 has 17 amino acids. The CDR3 sequence: CASSQGAGGSLPYVQFF. The DNA for the CDR3 is TGTGCCAGCAGCCAGGGGGCTGGCGGGAGCCTACCGTATGTGCAGTTCTTC.

The gene calls are TRBV5-1 and TRBJ2-4; 14 bases are a match to TRBD2. This CDR3 has 15 amino acids. The trim removed 4 bases at V and 6 bases at J, leaving 3 bases unmatched. Germline CDR1 reads SGHRS; CDR2 reads YFSETQ. CDR3 DNA: TGCGCCAGCAGCGTGGGACTAGCGGGAGTAAACATTCAGTACTTC. Its protein product is CASSVGLAGVNIQYF.

The chain links TRBV9 to TRBJ2-5, with TRBD1 as a possible D gene (5 bases). The J call may be incorrect, as the DNA end agrees better with TRBJ2-7. CDR1 is SGDLS, CDR2 YYNGEE, per germline. The CDR3 runs 13 residues. The CDR3 DNA reads as TGTGCCAGCAGCAGGGGCCCTACCTACGAGCAGTACTTC. Protein sequence: CASSRGPTYEQYF.

J is TRBJ1-4 and V is TRBV19; 9 nucleotides line up with TRBD1. The ends lost 4 bases at V and 5 bases at J; junction bases unmatched: 14. The germline V gene has CDR1 LNHDA and CDR2 SQIVND (reference sequence). This CDR3 comprises 18 residues. CDR3 DNA: TGTGCCAGTAGTAACGCAATCCCCTCCGGGACAGGGAATGAAAAACTGTTTTTT. Translating it yields CASSNAIPSGTGNEKLFF.

The V gene is TRBV11-2, the J gene TRBJ1-3; D is possibly TRBD1 (5 bases). The CDR3 runs to 14 residues. Germline values: CDR1 SGHAT, CDR2 FQNNGV. Trimming removed 1 base at V and 3 bases at J, with 7 bases between. The CDR3 here is CASSLARVGNTIYF. The DNA for the CDR3 is TGTGCCAGCAGCTTAGCCAGGGTTGGAAACACCATATATTTT.

The V gene is TRBV5-1, the J gene TRBJ1-4; a possible D gene is TRBD1 (5 bases). The V end lost 7 bases, the J end lost 7 bases, and 20 bases lay between the germline ends. The CDR3 is 15 residues long. The germline gives CDR1 SGHRS, CDR2 YFSETQ. The CDR3 DNA reads as TGCGCCAGCTCCTCCTCGGGGGAGATAGGTGAAAAACTGTTTTTT. Encoded protein: CASSSSGEIGEKLFF.

The chain uses TRBV28 and TRBJ1-1; 7 bases line up with TRBD1. CDR3 size: 17 residues. Germline CDR1 is MDHEN and CDR2 is SYDVKM. With 11 bases clipped from V and 5 bases from J, the junction kept 23 bases outside the gene matches. CDR3: CAHSRLTGPGGRTEAFF. The CDR3 DNA follows: TGTGCCCACAGCAGACTGACCGGGCCAGGGGGAAGGACTGAAGCTTTCTTT.

The rearrangement uses TRBV27 and TRBJ1-5, with no clear D. Germline V gives CDR1 MNHEY, CDR2 SMNVEV (reference sequence). Trimming removed 2 bases at V and 9 bases at J, with 11 bases between. The CDR3 runs 13 residues. The CDR3 here is CASSLGRVRPQHF. CDR3 DNA: TGTGCCAGCAGTTTAGGGAGGGTACGGCCCCAGCATTTT.

This chain joins TRBV27 and TRBJ1-1, with unresolved D. This CDR3 spans 12 amino acids. V shed 6 bases and J shed 3 bases, with 8 bases lying between them. Per germline, CDR1 MNHEY and CDR2 SMNVEV (reference sequence). The chain's CDR3 is CASREAYTEAFF. CDR3 DNA: TGTGCCAGCAGGGAAGCGTACACTGAAGCTTTCTTT.

The V gene is TRBV27, the J gene TRBJ2-6; D is perhaps TRBD1 (6 bases). Trimming shortened V by 6 bases and J by 11 bases, and 14 bases separated the two germline ends. The V gene's germline CDR1 is MNHEY and CDR2 SMNVEV (reference sequence). The CDR3 extends over 13 amino acids. CDR3 sequence: CASSGDIRYVLTF. The CDR3 DNA sequence: TGTGCCAGCAGCGGGGACATTCGGTACGTCCTGACTTTC. Supplemented by reference TRBV27 and TRBJ2-6, the full variable domain reads EAQVTQNPRYLITVTGKKLTVTCSQNMNHEYMSWYRQDPGLGLRQIYYSMNVEVTDKGDVPEGYKVSRKEKRNFPLILESPSPNQTSLYFCASSGDIRYVLTFGAGSRLTVL.

V is TRBV14 and J is TRBJ1-2; TRBD1 is a possible D gene (5 bases). Trimming left V 0 bases short and J 9 bases short, with 20 bases between. The germline V gene has CDR1 SGHDN and CDR2 FVKESK. The CDR3 sequence is 16 residues long. CDR3 bases: TGTGCCAGCAGCCAAGATAGGGGCCTTGGTGATTTGAGCTACACCTTC. As protein: CASSQDRGLGDLSYTF.

The genes are TRBV7-3 and TRBJ1-2; 9 bases map to TRBD1. The CDR3 covers 15 residues. Looked up from germline, CDR1 is SGHTA and CDR2 is FQGTGA. V shed 0 bases and J 1 base; nucleotides not matched to a gene: 0. In DNA, the CDR3 is TGTGCCAGCAGCTTAACGGGACAGGGTAACTATGGCTACACCTTC. The encoded protein is CASSLTGQGNYGYTF.

To note about this clone: The junction does not match germline at one end; this may be a read error. The rearrangement links TRBV7-9 to TRBJ2-1, with a possible D match to TRBD2 (5 bases). This CDR3 has 12 residues. Germline V gives CDR1 SEHNR, CDR2 FQNEAQ (reference sequence). The CDR3 here is CSSSYGNNEQFF. CDR3 in DNA: TGTTCCAGCAGCTACGGGAACAATGAGCAGTTCTTC.

The gene calls are TRBV6-1 and TRBJ1-5; 8 bases are a match to TRBD1. V gave up 6 bases and J gave up 5 bases; unmatched junction bases: 6. This CDR3 has 14 residues. Germline CDR1 reads MNHNS; CDR2 reads SASEGT. CDR3 sequence (DNA): TGTGCCAGCAGCTCCGGACAGGGACATCAGCCCCAGCATTTT. Protein sequence: CASSSGQGHQPQHF.

The chain carries TRBV2 and TRBJ1-6; tentatively, D is TRBD1 (5 bases). V was trimmed by 4 bases and J by 5 bases, leaving 9 bases between them. Germline CDR1 reads SNHLY; CDR2 reads FYNNEI. CDR3 size: 14 residues. CDR3 DNA: TGTGCCAGCAGTGGGGACTCGGATAATTCACCCCTCCACTTT. As protein: CASSGDSDNSPLHF.

The rearrangement uses TRBV7-2 and TRBJ1-5; tentatively, D is TRBD1 (6 bases). The V end lost 2 bases, the J end lost 6 bases, and 14 bases lay between the germline ends. The germline CDR1 and CDR2 sequences are SGHTA and FQGNSA. CDR3 length: 15 residues. In nucleotides, the CDR3 is TGTGCCAGCAGCTTATCCAGGGGCGAGGGTCAGCCCCAGCATTTT. Amino acid sequence: CASSLSRGEGQPQHF. Variable domain in full (rest from reference TRBV7-2 and TRBJ1-5): GAGVSQSPSNKVTEKGKDVELRCDPISGHTALYWYRQSLGQGLEFLIYFQGNSAPDKSGLPSDRFSAERTGGSVSTLTIQRTQQEDSAVYLCASSLSRGEGQPQHFGDGTRLSIL.

The rearrangement uses TRBV30 and TRBJ1-1; no clear D. The CDR3 extends over 12 amino acids. V gave up 0 bases and J gave up 6 bases, with 8 bases separating them. The germline V gene has CDR1 GTSNPN and CDR2 SVGIG (reference sequence). The CDR3 loop is CAWSVAFPEAFF. CDR3 bases: TGTGCCTGGAGTGTAGCATTCCCTGAAGCTTTCTTT.

There are a few counts of this clone. This sequence joins TRBV27 and TRBJ2-7; 9 positions match TRBD2. From germline, CDR1 is MNHEY and CDR2 SMNVEV (reference sequence). J was trimmed by 3 bases and V by 5 bases; bases with no gene match: 5. The CDR3 sequence is 14 residues long. DNA for the CDR3: TGTGCCAGCAGTCCCGGACTAGCGCACTACGAGCAGTACTTC. Translating gives CASSPGLAHYEQYF.

The chain links TRBV7-9 to TRBJ2-1; TRBD2 aligns across 7 bases. CDR1 is SEHNR and CDR2 is FQNEAQ in the germline V gene (reference sequence). This CDR3 comprises 16 residues. With 5 bases clipped from V and 8 bases from J, the junction kept 15 bases outside the gene matches. DNA for the CDR3: TGTGCCAGCAGCCCACGTGGGACCCGGGAGGTCGATGAGCAGTTCTTC. Encoded protein: CASSPRGTREVDEQFF.

J is TRBJ2-1 and V is TRBV6-4; 11 bases fit TRBD2. The CDR3 runs 16 residues. Germline CDR1 MRHNA, CDR2 SNTAGT. The trim removed 2 bases at V and 7 bases at J, leaving 7 bases unmatched. The CDR3 loop is CASSDVRLAGFNEQFF. Here the CDR3 DNA reads TGTGCCAGCAGTGACGTCAGACTAGCGGGATTTAATGAGCAGTTCTTC.

This clone appeared a single time. The chain combines TRBV14 with TRBJ2-5; no reliable D call. Between the trimmed V and J ends, which lost 2 bases and 5 bases, there was a span of 3 bases. Germline V lookup: CDR1 SGHDN, CDR2 FVKESK. The CDR3 has 11 amino acids. Here the CDR3 DNA reads TGTGCCAGCAGCCAACAGGAGACCCAGTACTTC. It translates to CASSQQETQYF.

J is TRBJ2-7 and V is TRBV7-8; TRBD2 is a possible D gene (6 bases). This CDR3 has 16 residues. CDR1 is SGHVS and CDR2 is FQNEAQ in the germline V gene. Trimming pared 6 bases from V and 3 bases from J, leaving 21 bases between. The CDR3 loop is CASSSRLGGLSYEQYF. The CDR3 DNA reads TGTGCCAGCAGTTCGAGGTTGGGGGGACTGAGCTACGAGCAGTACTTC.